This TCR beta chain was recorded in a study of OX40 agonist ivuxolimab in advanced cancers. With respect to this clone: Its antigen is not identified.

Notes on the study in general: On average, CD8+ T cells had more expanded clones than CD4+.

Repertoires were generated with immunoSEQ multiplex PCR, while TCRdb's copy carries only in-frame clones and drops some. The table shows over 65,000 clones, with about 90% occurring only once. Anyone with autoimmune disease history or systemic immunosuppression was excluded. Blood got drawn at baseline, again on cycle 4 day 1, and then on cycle 7 day 1. Trimming took 3 bases from V and 2 from J, leaving 11 bases between them. The CDR3 contains 14 residues. Germline V lookup: CDR1 LNHDA, CDR2 SQIVND (reference sequence). Sequencing used CD4+ or CD8+ T cells sorted from blood, obtained in a trial of the OX40 agonist ivuxolimab. This chain uses TRBV19 with TRBJ2-7; D is perhaps TRBD1 or TRBD2 (5 bases each). The TCR originated in an adult with an advanced solid tumor such as melanoma, head and neck, liver or kidney cancer. The CDR3 loop reads CASSIGGSPYEQYF. CDR3 in DNA: TGTGCCAGTAGTATTGGGGGATCCCCCTACGAGCAGTACTTC.